This T cell receptor beta chain was identified in a study of blood T cell repertoires in COVID-19. Study-wide background: The analysed material was cDNA or gDNA that came from T cells, B-cell-depleted T cells, or PBMCs.

The data were produced by immunoSEQ multiplex PCR, yet TCRdb's version contains in-frame clones alone and is incomplete. The sample contains about 42,000 clones, around 81% of which appear only once. V lost 3 bases to trimming and J lost 4 bases; unmatched junction nucleotides: 8. The germline CDR1 and CDR2 sequences are SGHDT and YYEEEE. This CDR3 is 15 amino acids long. This clone was counted a single time. The TCR comes from a man in his forties or fifties with active COVID-19. V and J are TRBV5-6 and TRBJ2-3; 7 bases match TRBD1. The sequencing input was peripheral blood. Here the CDR3 DNA reads TGTGCCAGCAGCTCTCGGGACAGAGCAGCAGATACGCAGTATTTT. As protein: CASSSRDRAADTQYF.